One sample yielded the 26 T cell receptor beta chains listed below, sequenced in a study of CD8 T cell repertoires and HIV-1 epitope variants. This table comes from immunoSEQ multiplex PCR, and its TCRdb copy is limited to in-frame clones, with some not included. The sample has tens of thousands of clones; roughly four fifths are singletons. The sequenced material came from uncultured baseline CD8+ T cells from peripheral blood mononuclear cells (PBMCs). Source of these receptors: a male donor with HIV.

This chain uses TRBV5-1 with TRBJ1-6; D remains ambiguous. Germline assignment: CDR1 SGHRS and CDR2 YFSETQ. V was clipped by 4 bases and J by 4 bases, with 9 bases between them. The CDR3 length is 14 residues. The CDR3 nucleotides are TGCGCCAGCAGCCAAGACGGATATAATTCACCCCTCCACTTT. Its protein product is CASSQDGYNSPLHF.

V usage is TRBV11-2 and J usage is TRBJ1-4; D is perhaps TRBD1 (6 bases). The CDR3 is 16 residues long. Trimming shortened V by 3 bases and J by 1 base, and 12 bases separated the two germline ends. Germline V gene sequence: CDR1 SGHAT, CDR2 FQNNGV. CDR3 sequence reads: CASSLRGAVTNEKLFF. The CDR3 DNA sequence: TGTGCCAGCAGCTTGAGGGGGGCGGTAACTAATGAAAAACTGTTTTTT.

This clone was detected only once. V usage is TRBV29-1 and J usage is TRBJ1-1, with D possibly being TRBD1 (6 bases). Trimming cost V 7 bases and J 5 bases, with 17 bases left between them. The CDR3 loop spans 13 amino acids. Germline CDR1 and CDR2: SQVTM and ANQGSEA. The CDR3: CSAGTGSGTEAFF. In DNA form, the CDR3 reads TGCAGCGCCGGTACAGGGTCGGGGACTGAAGCTTTCTTT.

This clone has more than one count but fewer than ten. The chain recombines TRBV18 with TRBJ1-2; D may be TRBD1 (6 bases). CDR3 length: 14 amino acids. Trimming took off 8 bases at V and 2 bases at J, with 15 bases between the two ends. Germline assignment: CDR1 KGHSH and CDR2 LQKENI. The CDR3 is CASTMTGGNYGYTF. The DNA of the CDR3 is TGTGCCAGCACCATGACAGGAGGGAACTATGGCTACACCTTC.

Written as DNA, the CDR3 is TGTGCCAGCAGCTCGTTGACTAGCGGGAGCACCGGGGAGCTGTTTTTT. Its translation: CASSSLTSGSTGELFF. This rearrangement joins TRBV5-6 to TRBJ2-2; 12 bases agree with TRBD2. Germline V gives CDR1 SGHDT, CDR2 YYEEEE. V was clipped by 3 bases and J by 4 bases; unmatched bases: 4. The length of the CDR3 is 16 residues.

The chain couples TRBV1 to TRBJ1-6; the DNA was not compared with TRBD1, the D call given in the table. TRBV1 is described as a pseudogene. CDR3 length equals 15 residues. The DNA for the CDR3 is TGCACCAGCAGCCCCAGGGGCGCGGTGGATTCACCCCTCCACTTT. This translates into CTSSPRGAVDSPLHF.

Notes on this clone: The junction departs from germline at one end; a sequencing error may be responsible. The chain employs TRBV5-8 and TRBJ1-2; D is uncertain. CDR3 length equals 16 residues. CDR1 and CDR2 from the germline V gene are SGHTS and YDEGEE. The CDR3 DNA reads TGCGCCAGCAGCCAAGATCCCGTCGAACTCGACTATGGCTACACCTTC. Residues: CASSQDPVELDYGYTF. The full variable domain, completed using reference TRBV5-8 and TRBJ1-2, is EAGVTQSPTHLIKTRGQQATLRCSPISGHTSVYWYQQALGLGLQFLLWYDEGEERNRGNFPPRFSGRQFPNYSSELNVNALELEDSALYLCASSQDPVELDYGYTFGSGTRLTVV.

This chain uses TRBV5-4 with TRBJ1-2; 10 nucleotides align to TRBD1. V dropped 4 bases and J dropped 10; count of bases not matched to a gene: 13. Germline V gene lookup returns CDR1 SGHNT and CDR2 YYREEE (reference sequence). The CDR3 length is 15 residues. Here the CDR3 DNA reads TGTGCCAGCAGCCAATTGCGACAGGGGGCCGCTGACTACACCTTC. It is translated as CASSQLRQGAADYTF.

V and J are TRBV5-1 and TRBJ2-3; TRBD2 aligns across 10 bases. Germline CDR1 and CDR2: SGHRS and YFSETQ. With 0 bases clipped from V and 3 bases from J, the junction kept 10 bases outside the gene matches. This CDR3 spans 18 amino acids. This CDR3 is CASSLEVLAGVVTDTQYF. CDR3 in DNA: TGCGCCAGCAGCTTGGAAGTCCTAGCGGGAGTAGTGACAGATACGCAGTATTTT.

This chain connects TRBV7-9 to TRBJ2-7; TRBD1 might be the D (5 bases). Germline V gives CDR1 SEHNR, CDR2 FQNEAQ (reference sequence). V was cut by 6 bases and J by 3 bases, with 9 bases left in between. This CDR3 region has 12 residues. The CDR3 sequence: CASSDRFYEQYF. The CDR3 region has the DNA TGTGCCAGCAGTGACAGATTCTACGAGCAGTACTTC.

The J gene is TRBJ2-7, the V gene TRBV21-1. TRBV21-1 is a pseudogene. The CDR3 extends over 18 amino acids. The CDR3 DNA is TGTGCCAGCAGCAAATCCCCATGTCCCGTAACAAGGACCTACGAGCAGTACTTC. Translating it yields CASSKSPCPVTRTYEQYF.

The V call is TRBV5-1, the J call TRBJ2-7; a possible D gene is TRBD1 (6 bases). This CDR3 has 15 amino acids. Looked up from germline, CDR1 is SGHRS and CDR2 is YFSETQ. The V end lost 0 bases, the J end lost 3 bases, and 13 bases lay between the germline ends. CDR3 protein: CASSLGTAPYYEQYF. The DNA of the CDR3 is TGCGCCAGCAGCTTGGGGACAGCCCCTTACTACGAGCAGTACTTC.

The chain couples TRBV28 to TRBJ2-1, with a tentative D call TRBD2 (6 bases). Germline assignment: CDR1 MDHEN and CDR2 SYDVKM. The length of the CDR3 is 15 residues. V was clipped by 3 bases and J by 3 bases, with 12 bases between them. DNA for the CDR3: TGTGCCAGCAGTTTCCCCCAGACTAGCTACAATGAGCAGTTCTTC. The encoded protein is CASSFPQTSYNEQFF.

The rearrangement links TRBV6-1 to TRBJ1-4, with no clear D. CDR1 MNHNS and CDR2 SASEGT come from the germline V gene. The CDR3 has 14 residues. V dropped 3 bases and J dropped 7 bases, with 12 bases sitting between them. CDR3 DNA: TGTGCCAGCAGTGAGATGCCAGGCCCTGAAAAACTGTTTTTT. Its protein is CASSEMPGPEKLFF.

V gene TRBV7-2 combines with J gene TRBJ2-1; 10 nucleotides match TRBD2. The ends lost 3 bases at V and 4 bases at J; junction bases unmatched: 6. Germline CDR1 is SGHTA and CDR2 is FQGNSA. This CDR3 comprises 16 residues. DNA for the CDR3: TGTGCCAGCAGCTTGGGACTAGCGAGACGGTACAATGAGCAGTTCTTC. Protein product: CASSLGLARRYNEQFF.

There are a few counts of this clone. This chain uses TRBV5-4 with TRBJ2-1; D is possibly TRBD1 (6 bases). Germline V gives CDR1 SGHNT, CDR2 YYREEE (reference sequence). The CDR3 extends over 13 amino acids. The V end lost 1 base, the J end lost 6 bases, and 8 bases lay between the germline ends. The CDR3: CASSLKGGNEQFF. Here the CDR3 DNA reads TGTGCCAGCAGCTTGAAAGGGGGCAATGAGCAGTTCTTC.

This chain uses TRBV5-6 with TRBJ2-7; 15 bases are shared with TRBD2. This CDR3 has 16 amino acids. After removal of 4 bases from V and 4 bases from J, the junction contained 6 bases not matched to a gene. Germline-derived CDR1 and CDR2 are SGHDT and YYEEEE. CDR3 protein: CASSTGLAGGQYEQYF. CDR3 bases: TGTGCCAGCAGCACGGGACTAGCGGGGGGACAATACGAGCAGTACTTC.

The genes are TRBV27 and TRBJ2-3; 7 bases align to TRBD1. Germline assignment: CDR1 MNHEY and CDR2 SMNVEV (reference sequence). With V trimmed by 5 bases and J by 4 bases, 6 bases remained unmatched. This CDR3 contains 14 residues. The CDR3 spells CASSPEGGPDTQYF. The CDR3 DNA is TGTGCCAGCAGTCCGGAAGGGGGCCCAGATACGCAGTATTTT.

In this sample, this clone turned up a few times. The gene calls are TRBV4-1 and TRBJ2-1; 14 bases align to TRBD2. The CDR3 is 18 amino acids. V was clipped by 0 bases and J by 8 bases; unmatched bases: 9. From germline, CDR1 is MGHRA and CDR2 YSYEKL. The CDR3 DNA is TGCGCCAGCAGCCAAGATATCGGACTAGCGGGAGGCGAGGATGAGCAGTTCTTC. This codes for CASSQDIGLAGGEDEQFF.

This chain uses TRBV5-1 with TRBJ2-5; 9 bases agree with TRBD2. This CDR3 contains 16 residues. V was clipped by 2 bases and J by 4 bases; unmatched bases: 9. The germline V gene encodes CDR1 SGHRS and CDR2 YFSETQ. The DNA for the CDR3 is TGCGCCAGCAGCTTAGGTAGCGGGGGAAGGATAGAGACCCAGTACTTC. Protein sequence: CASSLGSGGRIETQYF.

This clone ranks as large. The CDR3 loop is CASSLRAGEQYF. DNA of the CDR3: TGTGCCAGCAGCTTACGAGCGGGCGAGCAGTACTTC. The chain employs TRBV7-9 and TRBJ2-7; a possible D gene is TRBD2 (6 bases). The V end lost 2 bases, the J end lost 6 bases, and 8 bases lay between the germline ends. The germline V gene has CDR1 SEHNR and CDR2 FQNEAQ (reference sequence). The CDR3 extends over 12 amino acids.

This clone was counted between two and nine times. The CDR3 DNA follows: TGCGCCAGCAGCCAAGAACCCCGAAACACTGAAGCTTTCTTT. Translating gives CASSQEPRNTEAFF. This rearrangement joins TRBV4-1 to TRBJ1-1, with unresolved D. The CDR3 totals 14 residues. Germline V gene data show CDR1 as MGHRA and CDR2 as YSYEKL. V lost 0 bases to trimming and J lost 2 bases, with 7 bases between them.

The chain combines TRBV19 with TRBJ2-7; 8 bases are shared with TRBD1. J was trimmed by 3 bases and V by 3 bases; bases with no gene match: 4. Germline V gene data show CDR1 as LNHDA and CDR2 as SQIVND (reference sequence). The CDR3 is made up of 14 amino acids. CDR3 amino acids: CASSMRQGNYEQYF. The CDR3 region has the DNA TGTGCCAGTAGTATGAGACAGGGGAACTACGAGCAGTACTTC.

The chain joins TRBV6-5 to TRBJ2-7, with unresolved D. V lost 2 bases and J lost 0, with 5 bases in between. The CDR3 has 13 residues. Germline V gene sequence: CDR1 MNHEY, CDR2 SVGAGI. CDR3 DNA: TGTGCCAGCAGTTACATGAGCTCCTACGAGCAGTACTTC. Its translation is CASSYMSSYEQYF.

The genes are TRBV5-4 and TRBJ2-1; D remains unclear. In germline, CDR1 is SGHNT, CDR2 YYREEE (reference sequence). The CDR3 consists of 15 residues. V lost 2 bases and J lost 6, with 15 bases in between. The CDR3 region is CASSFDRLSSNEQFF. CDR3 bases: TGTGCCAGCAGCTTCGACCGGCTTTCTTCCAATGAGCAGTTCTTC.

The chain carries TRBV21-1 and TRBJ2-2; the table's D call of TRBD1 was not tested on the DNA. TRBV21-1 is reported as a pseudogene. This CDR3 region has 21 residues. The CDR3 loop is CASSKVKVLDRGPIPTGELFF. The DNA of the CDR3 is TGTGCCAGCAGCAAAGTTAAGGTTCTGGACAGGGGTCCAATACCCACCGGGGAGCTGTTTTTT.